The 13 T cell receptor beta chains below were found in one sample sequenced in a study of cytomegalovirus exposure and HLA in healthy donors. The PCR was carried out with 60 Vbeta primers and 13 Jbeta primers. The protocol was immunoSEQ multiplex PCR, while the TCRdb copy is restricted to in-frame clones and leaves out a portion. The sample has 50,000 to 70,000 clones. The sample was PBMCs. Receptor source: a woman between 18 and 29 years old in good health and CMV-seronegative.

Written as DNA, the CDR3 is TGCGCCAGCAGCCCCCGGGACAGGGGACATGGCTACACCTTC. This translates into CASSPRDRGHGYTF. The V and J genes are TRBV5-1 and TRBJ1-2; TRBD1 matches at 10 bases. Trimming at V came to 4 bases and at J to 6 bases, leaving 6 bases not matched to a gene. Germline CDR1 SGHRS, CDR2 YFSETQ. The CDR3 consists of 14 residues.

The chain combines TRBV2 with TRBJ1-2; 9 bases are a match to TRBD1. The germline V gene has CDR1 SNHLY and CDR2 FYNNEI. V was clipped by 9 bases and J by 4 bases; unmatched bases: 9. The CDR3 contains 14 residues. The CDR3 is CASLQGARLYGYTF. The CDR3 coding sequence is TGTGCCAGTCTACAGGGGGCGCGTCTCTATGGCTACACCTTC.

The V and J genes are TRBV29-1 and TRBJ2-2; D gene unclear. Germline CDR1 SQVTM, CDR2 ANQGSEA. CDR3 length: 12 residues. V lost 2 bases and J lost 6, with 7 bases in between. CDR3 nucleotide sequence: TGCAGCGTTGAAATCCAGGCCGGGGAGCTGTTTTTT. It specifies CSVEIQAGELFF.

The chain uses TRBV5-1 and TRBJ2-5; 9 nucleotides agree with TRBD2. CDR3 length: 14 residues. Germline CDR1 and CDR2: SGHRS and YFSETQ. V was pared by 4 bases and J by 5 bases, with 6 bases of the junction left unmatched. The CDR3 here is CASSPASGGETQYF. The CDR3 DNA reads TGCGCCAGCAGCCCTGCCAGCGGGGGGGAGACCCAGTACTTC.

V and J are TRBV11-2 and TRBJ1-2; the D gene is possibly TRBD1 (5 bases). Deletions cut 8 bases from V and 3 bases from J, with 13 bases between. The CDR3 runs to 13 residues. CDR1 is SGHAT, CDR2 FQNNGV, per germline. Written as DNA, the CDR3 is TGTGCCAGCCGTCCTGGGGGGGACTATGGCTACACCTTC. As protein: CASRPGGDYGYTF.

The chain employs TRBV27 and TRBJ2-1, with 11 nucleotides matching TRBD2. Looked up from germline, CDR1 is MNHEY and CDR2 is SMNVEV (reference sequence). The length of the CDR3 is 15 residues. V shed 5 bases and J 6 bases; nucleotides not matched to a gene: 6. CDR3 DNA sequence: TGTGCCAGCAGTCGGCCGGGACTAGCGGCCAATGAGCAGTTCTTC. Protein sequence: CASSRPGLAANEQFF.

The J gene is TRBJ2-1, the V gene TRBV29-1; 7 nucleotides line up with TRBD2. In germline, CDR1 is SQVTM, CDR2 ANQGSEA. Trimming cost V 6 bases and J 5 bases; bases outside gene matches: 13. This CDR3 contains 15 residues. The DNA of the CDR3 is TGCAGCGTGGCTCTCGTGGGAGGGTTGAACAATGAGCAGTTCTTC. It codes for CSVALVGGLNNEQFF.

The chain couples TRBV5-1 to TRBJ2-7; a weak D match, TRBD1 (5 bases). V gave up 0 bases and J gave up 2 bases, with 9 bases separating them. The CDR3 consists of 14 residues. Germline CDR1 and CDR2: SGHRS and YFSETQ. The CDR3 sequence is CASSLGSGTYEQYF. In DNA form, the CDR3 reads TGCGCCAGCAGCTTGGGTTCAGGGACCTACGAGCAGTACTTC.

The chain recombines TRBV29-1 with TRBJ2-3, with D unresolved. Trimming pared 3 bases from V and 0 bases from J, leaving 10 bases between. The CDR3 loop spans 14 amino acids. Germline CDR1 and CDR2: SQVTM and ANQGSEA. The CDR3, as DNA: TGCAGCGTTGATGAGGAAAGGAGCACAGATACGCAGTATTTT. Protein product: CSVDEERSTDTQYF.

This chain joins TRBV6-1 and TRBJ2-1; 9 positions match TRBD2. Trimming cost V 7 bases and J 6 bases; bases outside gene matches: 10. The germline gives CDR1 MNHNS, CDR2 SASEGT. CDR3 length: 15 residues. CDR3 in DNA: TGTGCCAGCACCTCAGCGGGAGGTTTCGTCAATGAGCAGTTCTTC. As protein: CASTSAGGFVNEQFF.

The J gene is TRBJ1-2, the V gene TRBV30; 8 bases are a match to TRBD1. The CDR3 runs to 16 residues. Trimming at V came to 5 bases and at J to 3 bases, leaving 14 bases not matched to a gene. Germline assignment: CDR1 GTSNPN and CDR2 SVGIG (reference sequence). The CDR3 is CAWGPETGESDYGYTF. CDR3 sequence (DNA): TGTGCCTGGGGCCCAGAGACAGGGGAGTCGGACTATGGCTACACCTTC. Filled out from reference TRBV30 and TRBJ1-2, the complete variable domain reads SQTIHQWPATLVQPVGSPLSLECTVEGTSNPNLYWYRQAAGRGLQLLFYSVGIGQISSEVPQNLSASRPQDRQFILSSKKLLLSDSGFYLCAWGPETGESDYGYTFGSGTRLTVV.

V gene TRBV4-1 combines with J gene TRBJ1-2, with D possibly TRBD1 on 6 matching bases. The CDR3 sequence is 14 residues long. Trimming removed 1 base from V and 8 bases from J, with 14 bases in between. From germline, CDR1 is MGHRA and CDR2 YSYEKL. The chain's CDR3 is CASSQVQGFQGYTF. DNA for the CDR3: TGCGCCAGCAGCCAAGTACAGGGATTTCAGGGCTACACCTTC.

The rearrangement links TRBV19 to TRBJ1-1, with a possible D match to TRBD1 (5 bases). The V and J ends lost 0 bases and 6 bases respectively, with 11 bases between them. CDR1 and CDR2 from the germline V gene are LNHDA and SQIVND (reference sequence). The CDR3 contains 14 residues. CDR3 loop: CASSIDLGAAEAFF. CDR3 in DNA: TGTGCCAGTAGTATAGACCTAGGGGCAGCTGAAGCTTTCTTT.